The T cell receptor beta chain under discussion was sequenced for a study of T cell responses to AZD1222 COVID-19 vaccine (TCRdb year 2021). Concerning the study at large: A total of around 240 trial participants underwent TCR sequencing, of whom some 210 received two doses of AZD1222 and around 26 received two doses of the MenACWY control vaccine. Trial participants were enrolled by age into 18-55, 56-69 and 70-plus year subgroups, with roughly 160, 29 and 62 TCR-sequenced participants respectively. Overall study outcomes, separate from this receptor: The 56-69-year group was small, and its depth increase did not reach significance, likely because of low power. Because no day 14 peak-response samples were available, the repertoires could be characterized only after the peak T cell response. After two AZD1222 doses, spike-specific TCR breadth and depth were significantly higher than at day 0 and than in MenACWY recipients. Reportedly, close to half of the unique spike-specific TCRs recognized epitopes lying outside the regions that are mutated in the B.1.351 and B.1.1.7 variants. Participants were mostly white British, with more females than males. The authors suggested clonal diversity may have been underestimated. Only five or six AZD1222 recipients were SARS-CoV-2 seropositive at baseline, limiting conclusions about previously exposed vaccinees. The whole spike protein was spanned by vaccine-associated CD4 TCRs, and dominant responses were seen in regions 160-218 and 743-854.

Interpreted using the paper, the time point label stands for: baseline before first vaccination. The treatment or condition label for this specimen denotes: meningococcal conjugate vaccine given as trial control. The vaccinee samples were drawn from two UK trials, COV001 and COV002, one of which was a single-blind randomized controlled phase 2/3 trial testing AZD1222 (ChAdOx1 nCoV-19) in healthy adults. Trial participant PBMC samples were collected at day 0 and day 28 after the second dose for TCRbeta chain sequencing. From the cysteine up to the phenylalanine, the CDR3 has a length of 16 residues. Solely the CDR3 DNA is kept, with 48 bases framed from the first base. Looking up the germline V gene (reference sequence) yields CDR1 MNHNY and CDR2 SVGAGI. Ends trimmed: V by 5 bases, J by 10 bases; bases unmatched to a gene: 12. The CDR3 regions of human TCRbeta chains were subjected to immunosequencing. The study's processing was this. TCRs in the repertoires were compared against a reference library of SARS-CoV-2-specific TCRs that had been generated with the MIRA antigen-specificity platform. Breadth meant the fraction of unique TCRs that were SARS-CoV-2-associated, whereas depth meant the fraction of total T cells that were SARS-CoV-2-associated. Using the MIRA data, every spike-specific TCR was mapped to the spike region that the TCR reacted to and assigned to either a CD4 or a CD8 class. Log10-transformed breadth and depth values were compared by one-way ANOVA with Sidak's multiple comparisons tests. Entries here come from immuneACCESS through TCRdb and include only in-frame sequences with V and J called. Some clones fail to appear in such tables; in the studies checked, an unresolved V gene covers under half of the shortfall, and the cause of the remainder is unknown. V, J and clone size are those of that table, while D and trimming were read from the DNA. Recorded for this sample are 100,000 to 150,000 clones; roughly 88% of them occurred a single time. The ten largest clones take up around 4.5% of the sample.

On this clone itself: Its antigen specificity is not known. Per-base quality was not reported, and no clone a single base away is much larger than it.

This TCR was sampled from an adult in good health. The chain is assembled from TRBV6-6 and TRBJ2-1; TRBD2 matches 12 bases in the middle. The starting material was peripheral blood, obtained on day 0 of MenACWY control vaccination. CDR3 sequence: CASSRLAGDEYGEQFF. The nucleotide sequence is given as TGTGCCAGCAGTCGACTAGCGGGGGACGAGTACGGGGAGCAGTTCTTC.